This T cell receptor (beta chain) comes out of a study of technical replicates of blood from a handful of donors. Repertoires were generated with immunoSEQ multiplex PCR, while TCRdb's copy carries only in-frame clones and drops some. Among 95,000 to 100,000 clones, approximately 94% were seen once, and the ten largest hold around 0.24%. V was clipped by 0 bases and J by 3 bases; unmatched bases: 9. This CDR3 spans 17 amino acids. Germline CDR1 and CDR2: MNHNS and SASEGT. The material sequenced was T cells isolated from PBMCs. V usage is TRBV6-1 and J usage is TRBJ1-2; 8 nucleotides match TRBD1. The origin of this receptor is a human donor in good health. Here the CDR3 reads CASSEARGQGSHYGYTF. CDR3 DNA: TGTGCCAGCAGTGAAGCGAGAGGACAGGGAAGTCACTATGGCTACACCTTC.